The 15 T cell receptor beta chains given below trace back to one sample, sequenced in a study of T-cell reconstitution after alpha-beta-depleted transplantation in children. Unique molecular identifiers were used in preparing the TCRbeta library. MiXCR was run by TCRdb on the PCR reads, yielding one entry per CDR3 protein. The sample records fewer than 550,000 distinct CDR3 sequences, 15% to 20% being singletons. The input for sequencing was PBMCs, mostly from graft donor cells, taken 360 days after TCRalphabeta/CD19-depleted stem cell transplant. These receptors originate from a boy less than two years old who had a stem cell transplant for Wiskott-Aldrich syndrome, so the T cells may come from the graft donor.

This clonotype was detected a few times. The CDR3 protein is CASSLEGVGRKAFF. DNA for the CDR3: TGTGCCAGCAGCTTAGAAGGGGTGGGGAGAAAAGCTTTCTTT. The genes are TRBV7-9 and TRBJ1-1, with D maybe TRBD1 (5 bases). Trimming removed 1 base from V and 9 bases from J, with 15 bases in between. Germline assignment: CDR1 SEHNR and CDR2 FQNEAQ (reference sequence). This CDR3 contains 14 residues.

This clonotype was counted at least ten times. This sequence joins TRBV24-1 and TRBJ2-1; no definite D call. Trimming cost V 1 base and J 6 bases, with 12 bases left between them. Per the germline V gene, CDR1 is KGHDR and CDR2 is SFDVKD. The CDR3 length is 15 residues. CDR3 region: CATSDLARNSNEQFF. CDR3 in DNA: TGTGCCACCAGTGATTTAGCGCGGAATAGCAATGAGCAGTTCTTC.

The chain employs TRBV24-1 and TRBJ2-1; D remains ambiguous. V lost 0 bases to trimming and J lost 0 bases, with 8 bases between them. This CDR3 comprises 16 residues. Germline CDR1 is KGHDR and CDR2 is SFDVKD. For the CDR3, the DNA is TGTGCCACCAGTGATTTGGCCCGAAGCTCCTACAATGAGCAGTTCTTC. Protein product: CATSDLARSSYNEQFF.

This clonotype was recorded a few times. The V and J genes are TRBV29-1 and TRBJ2-5; tentative D call: TRBD1 (6 bases). The CDR3 has 12 residues. The V end lost 5 bases, the J end lost 7 bases, and 14 bases lay between the germline ends. Germline V gene lookup returns CDR1 SQVTM and CDR2 ANQGSEA. DNA for the CDR3: TGCAGCGTTTACGCAGGGGATGGGACCCAGTACTTC. It translates to CSVYAGDGTQYF. Combining the CDR3 with reference TRBV29-1 and TRBJ2-5 gives the whole variable domain SAVISQKPSRDICQRGTSLTIQCQVDSQVTMMFWYRQQPGQSLTLIATANQGSEATYESGFVIDKFPISRPNLTFSTLTVSNMSPEDSSIYLCSVYAGDGTQYFGPGTRLLVL.

This clonotype was seen repeatedly, ten times or more. This chain joins TRBV24-1 and TRBJ1-1; maybe TRBD1 (6 bases). CDR3 length: 14 amino acids. Deletions cut 4 bases from V and 7 bases from J, with 15 bases between. The germline V gene has CDR1 KGHDR and CDR2 SFDVKD. CDR3 nucleotide sequence: TGTGCCACCAGTGACCCCAACAGGGACGGTGAAGCTTTCTTT. This translates into CATSDPNRDGEAFF.

The chain joins TRBV20-1 to TRBJ2-4; D may be TRBD2 (6 bases). The CDR3 is 15 amino acids. V was clipped by 5 bases and J by 6 bases, with 20 bases between them. CDR1 is DFQATT, CDR2 SNEGSKA, per germline (reference sequence). Written as DNA, the CDR3 is TGCAGTGCTCGCGACCGGGACTTAAATTTAAACATTCAGTACTTC. This encodes CSARDRDLNLNIQYF.

The J gene is TRBJ1-1, the V gene TRBV19; D is unclear. Germline V CDR1 and CDR2: LNHDA, SQIVND (reference sequence). This CDR3 is built from 14 residues. The V end lost 6 bases, the J end lost 0 bases, and 11 bases lay between the germline ends. The CDR3 nucleotides read TGTGCCAGTAGCATGGCTCACCTGAACACTGAAGCTTTCTTT. Protein: CASSMAHLNTEAFF.

This clonotype was seen a few times. The J gene is TRBJ2-1, the V gene TRBV5-1, with TRBD2 matching 9 bases. The CDR3 runs 16 residues. Losses at the gene ends were 5 bases for V and 4 bases for J; bases not matched to a gene: 10. Germline CDR1 is SGHRS and CDR2 is YFSETQ. Here the CDR3 reads CASRETSGKSYNEQFF. CDR3 in DNA: TGCGCCAGCAGGGAGACTAGCGGAAAATCGTACAATGAGCAGTTCTTC.

The V and J genes are TRBV5-1 and TRBJ1-2, with no clear D. The CDR3 is 17 amino acids. The ends were cut back, 0 bases at V and 4 bases at J, with 19 bases in the middle. CDR1 SGHRS and CDR2 YFSETQ come from the germline V gene. DNA of the CDR3: TGCGCCAGCAGCTTGGCTACATCCCAAAAGGCTTCCTATGGCTACACCTTC. Translated, it gives CASSLATSQKASYGYTF.

The gene calls are TRBV18 and TRBJ2-1; D is possibly TRBD1 or TRBD2 (6 bases each). Per germline, CDR1 KGHSH and CDR2 LQKENI. V lost 2 bases and J lost 3, with 11 bases in between. The CDR3 loop spans 15 amino acids. The CDR3 DNA reads as TGTGCCAGCTCACCAAGGGGGGAGCTCTACAATGAGCAGTTCTTC. Its translation: CASSPRGELYNEQFF.

Many counts were recorded for this clonotype. The chain couples TRBV10-2 to TRBJ2-1, with D possibly being TRBD1 (6 bases). The CDR3 is 14 residues long. The V gene lost 8 bases and the J gene lost 8 bases, with 19 bases spanning the gap. CDR1 is WSHSY, CDR2 SAAADI, per germline. The CDR3 loop is CASGVQGIWDEQFF. The CDR3 nucleotides read TGCGCCAGCGGTGTCCAGGGGATCTGGGATGAGCAGTTCTTC.

This clonotype appeared a few times. The CDR3 DNA follows: TGCAGCGTTGAAGACTTGGAACATAACATAAGGGTAGGGGAGACCCAGTACTTC. As protein: CSVEDLEHNIRVGETQYF. The rearrangement links TRBV29-1 to TRBJ2-5; D is ambiguous. CDR3 length equals 18 residues. Looked up from germline, CDR1 is SQVTM and CDR2 is ANQGSEA. The germline V and J ends were trimmed by 0 bases and 5 bases, with 25 bases remaining between them.

This clonotype was seen more than once but under ten times. The J gene is TRBJ2-7, the V gene TRBV10-3; D is undetermined. Germline CDR1 ENHRY, CDR2 SYGVKD. Deletions cut 8 bases from V and 0 bases from J, with 14 bases between. This CDR3 has 14 amino acids. The CDR3, as DNA: TGTGCCATCCGCGGTCAATCGGGCTCCTACGAGCAGTACTTC. Protein product: CAIRGQSGSYEQYF.

This rearrangement joins TRBV24-1 to TRBJ2-7; D might be TRBD1 (5 bases). The CDR3 consists of 13 residues. V was clipped by 1 base and J by 5 bases, with 8 bases between them. CDR1 and CDR2 from the germline V gene are KGHDR and SFDVKD. The DNA for the CDR3 is TGTGCCACCAGTGATTTATCCAGGGACGAGCAGTACTTC. Translating gives CATSDLSRDEQYF.

This clonotype turned up a few times. The chain has TRBV29-1 and TRBJ2-5; the D gene is possibly TRBD2 (7 bases). The CDR3 is 13 residues long. Germline CDR1 is SQVTM and CDR2 is ANQGSEA. Trimming shortened V by 7 bases and J by 4 bases, and 16 bases separated the two germline ends. The DNA for the CDR3 is TGCAGCGCACATTCAAGGGGGGGAGAGACCCAGTACTTC. It codes for CSAHSRGGETQYF.